This TCR beta chain was found in a study of CD4 T cells in relation to SARS-CoV-2 and coronaviruses. The CDR3 covers 15 residues. With 5 bases clipped from V and 2 bases from J, the junction kept 3 bases outside the gene matches. Looked up from germline, CDR1 is LNHDA and CDR2 is SQIVND (reference sequence). Naive and memory CD4+ T cell DNA was deep-sequenced without culture. TCRdb's copy holds only in-frame clones and misses some; the assay was immunoSEQ multiplex PCR. The sample carries some 60,000 clones, roughly 94% recorded once. The sample consisted of naive CD4+ T cells from PBMCs. Described subset: naive CD4+ T cells isolated by negative enrichment. The J gene is TRBJ2-7, the V gene TRBV19; 13 bases agree with TRBD2. The source of this sequence is an adult with COVID-19. CDR3 in amino acids: CASSFGTSGAYEQYF. The CDR3 DNA reads as TGTGCCAGTAGTTTCGGGACTAGCGGGGCCTACGAGCAGTACTTC.